The T cell receptor (beta chain) described here comes from a study of blood T cells in healthy people across ages. The CDR3 covers 14 residues. Trimming pared 0 bases from V and 5 bases from J, leaving 10 bases between. The germline gives CDR1 SGHAT, CDR2 FQNNGV. The second PCR ran about 6 to 11 cycles with a sample-barcoded 5' primer and J-beta primers. A single record per CDR3 protein comes from TCRdb applying MiXCR to the 5' RACE reads. The repertoire holds 1,100,000 or so distinct CDR3 sequences, roughly 45% seen once, with over 15% in the top ten. This sequence originates from a woman aged 60-70 years in good health. The chain links TRBV11-2 to TRBJ2-5; no definite D call. Sequencing was performed on blood. CDR3 nucleotides: TGTGCCAGCAGCTTAGACCCAGTCGGGGAGACCCAGTACTTC. Protein sequence: CASSLDPVGETQYF.